This passage covers 27 T cell receptor beta chains from one sample sequenced in a study of CD8 T cells in ankylosing spondylitis. Via MiXCR, TCRdb re-called the 5' RACE reads, giving one row per CDR3 protein. The sample lists roughly 250,000 distinct CDR3 sequences, 8% to 9.5% occurring once. The sample was blood, either unsorted or a sorted T cell fraction (not recorded which). These receptors all come from a male donor with ankylosing spondylitis or in good health (not recorded which).

This clonotype was seen at least ten times. V gene TRBV10-3 combines with J gene TRBJ1-5; TRBD1 might be the D (5 bases). The CDR3 contains 14 residues. Deletions cut 1 base from V and 4 bases from J, with 8 bases between. CDR1 ENHRY and CDR2 SYGVKD come from the germline V gene. CDR3 DNA sequence: TGTGCCATCAGTGAGTATCGGGGGAATCAGCCCCAGCATTTT. Its protein product is CAISEYRGNQPQHF.

The chain combines TRBV20-1 with TRBJ2-1; TRBD2 matches 10 bases. V lost 4 bases and J lost 3; bases outside the gene matches: 6. The CDR3 has 15 residues. Per germline, CDR1 DFQATT and CDR2 SNEGSKA (reference sequence). CDR3 sequence reads: CSATQPSGGYNEQFF. DNA of the CDR3: TGCAGTGCTACCCAACCTAGCGGGGGCTACAATGAGCAGTTCTTC.

The chain combines TRBV20-1 with TRBJ2-3; maybe TRBD2 (5 bases). V lost 3 bases and J 1 base, leaving 14 bases between the germline ends. The germline V gene encodes CDR1 DFQATT and CDR2 SNEGSKA (reference sequence). The CDR3 sequence is 15 residues long. The CDR3 coding sequence is TGCAGTGCTAGTAACCTAGCCTCCCGCACAGATACGCAGTATTTT. It yields the protein CSASNLASRTDTQYF.

This clonotype was counted a few times. The V and J genes are TRBV5-1 and TRBJ1-4, with TRBD1 as a possible D gene (5 bases). Germline CDR1 reads SGHRS; CDR2 reads YFSETQ. V lost 0 bases to trimming and J lost 5 bases, with 8 bases between them. The CDR3 extends over 14 amino acids. The CDR3 DNA sequence: TGCGCCAGCAGCTTGGAACGGGGGAATGAAAAACTGTTTTTT. Translation: CASSLERGNEKLFF. Filled out from reference TRBV5-1 and TRBJ1-4, the complete variable domain reads KAGVTQTPRYLIKTRGQQVTLSCSPISGHRSVSWYQQTPGQGLQFLFEYFSETQRNKGNFPGRFSGRQFSNSRSEMNVSTLELGDSALYLCASSLERGNEKLFFGSGTQLSVL.

Ten or more counts support this clonotype. CDR3 in DNA: TGCGCCAGCAGCCAAGGGGTGGAAGGCTACGAGCAGTACTTC. As protein: CASSQGVEGYEQYF. The rearrangement joins TRBV4-3 to TRBJ2-7; no firm D call. Germline lookup yields CDR1 LGHNA and CDR2 YSLEER. The CDR3 contains 14 residues. The germline V and J ends were trimmed by 1 base and 3 bases, with 10 bases remaining between them.

This clonotype was recorded at least ten times. The chain has TRBV7-8 and TRBJ2-4; no clear D. Germline loops: CDR1 SGHVS, CDR2 FQNEAQ. The CDR3 runs 15 residues. Trimming left V 2 bases short and J 6 bases short, with 14 bases between. CDR3 sequence: CASSLTVINPNIQYF. The CDR3 DNA is TGTGCCAGCAGCTTAACGGTCATTAATCCAAACATTCAGTACTTC.

Comment on this clonotype: A much larger clone sits a single nucleotide away, making a read error possible. V gene TRBV20-1 combines with J gene TRBJ2-2, with 15 bases that match TRBD2. This CDR3 has 19 residues. Germline CDR1 DFQATT, CDR2 SNEGSKA (reference sequence). In DNA form, the CDR3 reads TGCTGTGCTCAGACCGGGACTAGCGGGAGGCCTAGCCAGACCGGGGAGCTGTTTTTT. Amino acid sequence: CCAQTGTSGRPSQTGELFF.

This sequence joins TRBV12-3 or TRBV12-4 and TRBJ1-2; 9 positions agree with TRBD1. There are 16 residues in the CDR3. With V trimmed by 5 bases and J by 4 bases, 11 bases remained unmatched. The CDR3 here is CASSLRTGGAGYGYTF. CDR3 coding DNA: TGTGCCAGCAGTCTCCGAACAGGGGGCGCAGGCTATGGCTACACCTTC.

In this sample, this clonotype turned up many times. The chain carries TRBV12-3 or TRBV12-4 and TRBJ2-7; D possibly corresponds to TRBD1 (5 bases). This CDR3 is built from 13 residues. V gave up 7 bases and J gave up 4 bases, with 14 bases separating them. CDR3 sequence reads: CASKDQGAYEQYF. In DNA form, the CDR3 reads TGTGCCAGCAAGGACCAGGGCGCGTACGAGCAGTACTTC.

This clonotype was seen a handful of times. The chain uses TRBV18 and TRBJ2-5, with 7 positions matching TRBD1. This CDR3 region has 14 residues. Germline trimming cut 2 bases from V and 4 bases from J; bases unmatched to any gene: 4. Germline V lookup: CDR1 KGHSH, CDR2 LQKENI. For the CDR3, the DNA is TGTGCCAGCTCACCAAACAGGGGAGCAGAGACCCAGTACTTC. Its protein product is CASSPNRGAETQYF.

The sample holds many counts of this clonotype. CDR3 sequence reads: CASSLIGSSYEQYF. CDR3 bases: TGTGCCAGCAGTTTAATCGGGAGCAGCTACGAGCAGTACTTC. The V call is TRBV12-3 or TRBV12-4, the J call TRBJ2-7, with a possible D match to TRBD2 (6 bases). This CDR3 contains 14 residues. V dropped 2 bases and J dropped 3 bases, with 11 bases sitting between them.

This clonotype was seen repeatedly, ten times or more. The V gene is TRBV10-3, the J gene TRBJ2-1; D tentatively reads TRBD1 or TRBD2 (5 bases each). Germline V gene data show CDR1 as ENHRY and CDR2 as SYGVKD. Trimming removed 6 bases from V and 4 bases from J, with 13 bases in between. This CDR3 is built from 14 residues. The CDR3 here is CAISAGTQYNEQFF. In DNA form, the CDR3 reads TGTGCCATCAGCGCCGGGACCCAATACAATGAGCAGTTCTTC.

This clonotype was detected many times. The rearrangement uses TRBV5-1 and TRBJ2-1; no reliable D call. The CDR3 consists of 13 residues. The V end was cut by 4 bases, the J end by 9 bases, with 14 bases between. Per germline, CDR1 SGHRS and CDR2 YFSETQ. CDR3 nucleotide sequence: TGCGCCAGCAGCCAAGGCCCAATCGGTGAGCAGTTCTTC. Translation: CASSQGPIGEQFF.

In this sample, this clonotype turned up many times. The CDR3, as DNA: TGTGCCAGCAGTTCCAGGGGAGGGGGCACTGAAGCTTTCTTT. It codes for CASSSRGGGTEAFF. The V and J genes are TRBV12-3 or TRBV12-4 and TRBJ1-1, with D possibly matching TRBD1 (6 bases). The V and J ends lost 4 bases and 4 bases respectively, with 13 bases between them. This CDR3 region has 14 residues.

The V call is TRBV7-9, the J call TRBJ2-7; the D gene is possibly TRBD1 (7 bases). The CDR3 covers 13 residues. The germline V gene has CDR1 SEHNR and CDR2 FQNEAQ (reference sequence). The germline V and J ends were trimmed by 5 bases and 5 bases, with 13 bases remaining between them. CDR3 region: CASSRTGEDEQYF. In DNA, the CDR3 is TGTGCCAGCAGCCGTACAGGGGAGGACGAGCAGTACTTC.

This clonotype was picked up a small number of times. Compared with germline, one end of the junction differs, possibly owing to a read error. The chain is built from TRBV6-2 or TRBV6-3 and TRBJ2-5; D perhaps matches TRBD1 (6 bases). Germline V gives CDR1 MNHEY, CDR2 SVGEGT. CDR3 length: 16 residues. The CDR3 region has the DNA TGTGCCAGCAGTTACTCGTTACAGGGTTTCCAACAGACCCAGTACTTC. Its translation is CASSYSLQGFQQTQYF.

This clonotype has at least ten counts. This chain joins TRBV12-3 or TRBV12-4 and TRBJ1-2; D not resolved. Trimming left V 1 base short and J 3 bases short, with 15 bases between. The CDR3 extends over 16 amino acids. CDR3 nucleotide sequence: TGTGCCAGCAGTTTAGGGCAATGGGTGGCTTACTATGGCTACACCTTC. Translated: CASSLGQWVAYYGYTF.

In the case of this clonotype: The junction departs from germline at one end; a sequencing error may be responsible. The chain recombines TRBV20-1 with TRBJ2-3, with D possibly being TRBD1 or TRBD2 (7 bases each). The CDR3 runs 13 residues. Germline V CDR1 and CDR2: DFQATT, SNEGSKA (reference sequence). The CDR3 DNA sequence: TGCAGTGCTAGTAAAGCGGGGACAGATACGCACTATTTT. This gives the protein CSASKAGTDTHYF.

Notes on this clonotype: A single base separates this from a much larger clone, so it may be a read error. The CDR3 reads CVSSATGTGGTEAFF. In DNA, the CDR3 is TGTGTCAGCAGCGCGACCGGGACAGGGGGGACTGAAGCTTTCTTT. The chain links TRBV9 to TRBJ1-1; 11 bases fit TRBD1. This CDR3 is 15 amino acids long. Germline lookup yields CDR1 SGDLS and CDR2 YYNGEE.

This clonotype has ten or more counts. This chain uses TRBV6-2 or TRBV6-3 with TRBJ2-1, with no clear D. This CDR3 has 13 amino acids. Trimming took 6 bases from V and 0 from J, leaving 6 bases between them. Germline V gene sequence: CDR1 MNHEY, CDR2 SVGEGT. CDR3 in amino acids: CASSRYSYNEQFF. The CDR3 bases are TGTGCCAGCAGCCGATACTCCTACAATGAGCAGTTCTTC.

At least ten counts were recorded for this clonotype. V is TRBV29-1 and J is TRBJ2-7, with a weak D call TRBD2 (5 bases). CDR1 SQVTM and CDR2 ANQGSEA come from the germline V gene. V lost 6 bases to trimming and J lost 0 bases, with 12 bases between them. The CDR3 is 13 amino acids. The CDR3 reads CSVEDLSSYEQYF. Written as DNA, the CDR3 is TGCAGCGTGGAGGACCTCAGCTCCTACGAGCAGTACTTC.

This clonotype showed up just a few times. V and J are TRBV5-1 and TRBJ2-3; D gene ambiguous. CDR1 is SGHRS, CDR2 YFSETQ, per germline. The CDR3 sequence is 15 residues long. Trimming took 5 bases from V and 2 from J, leaving 15 bases between them. DNA for the CDR3: TGCGCCAGCAGTACTGCACTATCCGACACAGATACGCAGTATTTT. The encoded protein is CASSTALSDTDTQYF.

This clonotype was counted only a few times. J is TRBJ1-6 and V is TRBV7-9; no definite D call. The CDR3 spans 14 residues. Germline V gives CDR1 SEHNR, CDR2 FQNEAQ (reference sequence). Trimming removed 1 base at V and 7 bases at J, with 8 bases between. CDR3 residues: CASSLDASNSPLHF. The CDR3 DNA follows: TGTGCCAGCAGCTTAGATGCCAGCAATTCACCCCTCCACTTT.

This clonotype was seen ten or more times. V and J are TRBV12-3 or TRBV12-4 and TRBJ1-2; possible D gene TRBD1, 5 bases. This CDR3 has 18 residues. The V gene lost 3 bases and the J gene lost 2 bases, with 22 bases spanning the gap. The CDR3 loop is CASSLSGAELDRNYGYTF. DNA of the CDR3: TGTGCCAGCAGTTTGAGTGGGGCGGAACTTGATCGGAACTATGGCTACACCTTC.

This clonotype came up many times. This chain links TRBV10-3 with TRBJ1-5, with 7 bases lining up with TRBD1. V trimming: 4 bases; J trimming: 7 bases; junction bases outside the gene matches: 13. The CDR3 loop spans 16 amino acids. CDR1 is ENHRY, CDR2 SYGVKD, per germline. CDR3 residues: CAISAGDRVRGQPQHF. The CDR3 nucleotides read TGTGCCATCAGTGCTGGCGACAGGGTCCGGGGCCAGCCCCAGCATTTT.

This clonotype appeared many times. The chain is built from TRBV12-3 or TRBV12-4 and TRBJ1-6; D may be TRBD1 (5 bases). V gave up 4 bases and J gave up 6 bases, with 10 bases separating them. The CDR3 is 14 residues long. CDR3 coding DNA: TGTGCCAGCAGTTCCGGGGGGACTAATTCACCCCTCCACTTT. This translates into CASSSGGTNSPLHF.

This chain connects TRBV27 to TRBJ2-1; 10 nucleotides agree with TRBD2. The CDR3 consists of 15 residues. The V gene end was trimmed by 6 bases and the J gene end by 5 bases; junction bases not matched to a gene: 7. Germline CDR1 and CDR2: MNHEY and SMNVEV (reference sequence). The CDR3 protein is CASSPLAGANNEQFF. CDR3 sequence (DNA): TGTGCCAGCAGCCCCCTAGCGGGGGCCAACAATGAGCAGTTCTTC.